The source of this T cell receptor (beta chain) is a study of blood T cell repertoires in COVID-19. TCRdb's table, derived via immunoSEQ multiplex PCR, lists solely in-frame clones and lacks some. The profile shows about 55,000 clones, 88% of them singletons. This CDR3 region has 17 residues. Unmatched junction bases numbered 4, after V lost 0 bases and J lost 4 bases. Germline V CDR1 and CDR2: KGHSH, LQKENI. This clone is a singleton in its sample. This chain joins TRBV18 and TRBJ2-1; TRBD2 matches at 12 bases. The sequencing sample was made of peripheral blood. This clonotype was obtained from a man in his sixties with active COVID-19. The CDR3: CASSPPVGLAGYNEQFF. The CDR3 nucleotides read TGTGCCAGCTCACCACCCGTGGGACTAGCGGGTTACAATGAGCAGTTCTTC.